Shown below are 25 T cell receptor beta chains from a single sample sequenced in a study of memory CD8 T cells in hepatitis C reinfection. Method: immunoSEQ multiplex PCR; TCRdb's copy keeps in-frame clones and lacks some. Found here are a few thousand clones, about nine tenths of them singletons; the top ten hold approximately 30%. Time point reported: late/post reinfection, 12 to 24 weeks after detection. Sorted cells were sequenced directly ex vivo without any in vitro expansion. The sample taken for sequencing was naive CD8+ T cells sorted from blood. These receptors came from a man in his fifties or sixties with hepatitis C virus infection.

V and J are TRBV30 and TRBJ2-1; D not resolved. The V and J ends lost 4 bases and 8 bases respectively, with 18 bases between them. Germline values: CDR1 GTSNPN, CDR2 SVGIG (reference sequence). This CDR3 has 14 residues. CDR3 region: CAWNVDLAVHEQFF. The CDR3 DNA is TGTGCCTGGAATGTAGACCTTGCGGTTCATGAGCAGTTCTTC. Based on the CDR3 plus reference TRBV30 and TRBJ2-1, the full variable domain is SQTIHQWPATLVQPVGSPLSLECTVEGTSNPNLYWYRQAAGRGLQLLFYSVGIGQISSEVPQNLSASRPQDRQFILSSKKLLLSDSGFYLCAWNVDLAVHEQFFGPGTRLTVL.

J is TRBJ2-3 and V is TRBV27; no clear D gene. Germline V gives CDR1 MNHEY, CDR2 SMNVEV (reference sequence). There are 15 residues in the CDR3. With 3 bases removed from V and 6 bases from J, the gap between germline ends came to 16 bases. CDR3: CASSFSSLPGDTQYF. The CDR3 coding sequence is TGTGCCAGCAGTTTTTCGAGCCTCCCCGGGGATACGCAGTATTTT.

This clone was seen just once. The chain joins TRBV19 to TRBJ1-1, with D tentatively TRBD1 (5 bases). Germline V gene data show CDR1 as LNHDA and CDR2 as SQIVND (reference sequence). V was trimmed by 1 base and J by 5 bases, leaving 11 bases between them. There are 14 residues in the CDR3. CDR3 protein: CASSIVDRSTEAFF. The CDR3 DNA is TGTGCCAGTAGTATAGTAGACAGATCTACTGAAGCTTTCTTT.

The chain employs TRBV19 and TRBJ2-1; the match to TRBD2 covers 10 bases. Germline assignment: CDR1 LNHDA and CDR2 SQIVND (reference sequence). The junction had 6 bases not matched to a gene; V was cut back by 6 bases and J by 1 base. This CDR3 is built from 16 residues. CDR3 residues: CASRLSGRSSYNEQFF. The DNA of the CDR3 is TGTGCCAGTAGGCTTAGCGGGAGGTCTTCCTACAATGAGCAGTTCTTC.

The V call is TRBV5-1, the J call TRBJ2-3, with D perhaps TRBD1 (6 bases). Trimming stripped 2 bases from V and 0 bases from J, with 10 bases between. The CDR3 is 15 residues long. Germline V CDR1 and CDR2: SGHRS, YFSETQ. The DNA of the CDR3 is TGCGCCAGCAGCTTTGGACAGTTCAGCACAGATACGCAGTATTTT. It specifies CASSFGQFSTDTQYF.

This clone rates as medium-sized. The chain joins TRBV5-1 to TRBJ2-1; TRBD2 matches at 8 bases. The CDR3 is 15 residues long. Germline V CDR1 and CDR2: SGHRS, YFSETQ. The trim removed 1 base at V and 5 bases at J, leaving 5 bases unmatched. The CDR3 region is CASSLRAGVNNEQFF. The DNA for the CDR3 is TGCGCCAGCAGCTTGCGAGCGGGAGTCAACAATGAGCAGTTCTTC.

J is TRBJ1-5 and V is TRBV7-9, with no clear D. CDR1 is SEHNR, CDR2 FQNEAQ, per germline (reference sequence). This CDR3 region has 13 residues. With 3 bases removed from V and 6 bases from J, the gap between germline ends came to 9 bases. As DNA, the CDR3 is TGTGCCAGCAGCTTTTGGGAGACTCAGCCCCAGCATTTT. Protein sequence: CASSFWETQPQHF.

The rearrangement joins TRBV7-9 to TRBJ1-1, with D maybe TRBD1 (5 bases). V lost 5 bases and J 5 bases, leaving 21 bases between the germline ends. Germline assignment: CDR1 SEHNR and CDR2 FQNEAQ (reference sequence). The CDR3 is 16 amino acids. The CDR3 loop reads CASSHSLRAEGTEAFF. In DNA, the CDR3 is TGTGCCAGCAGCCACAGTCTCAGGGCGGAGGGTACTGAAGCTTTCTTT.

V usage is TRBV9 and J usage is TRBJ2-5; D not certain. V gave up 3 bases and J gave up 2 bases, with 5 bases separating them. CDR1 is SGDLS, CDR2 YYNGEE, per germline. The CDR3 contains 12 residues. CDR3 region: CASSAGQETQYF. The CDR3 DNA is TGTGCCAGCAGCGCCGGTCAAGAGACCCAGTACTTC.

The rearrangement uses TRBV7-8 and TRBJ2-7; D may be TRBD1 (5 bases). Deletions cut 4 bases from V and 7 bases from J, with 17 bases between. The CDR3 is made up of 14 amino acids. Germline V lookup: CDR1 SGHVS, CDR2 FQNEAQ. CDR3 in amino acids: CASSSAGLRAEQYF. The CDR3 DNA sequence: TGTGCCAGCAGCTCGGCAGGGCTAAGGGCGGAGCAGTACTTC.

The chain uses TRBV4-1 and TRBJ2-7; D may be TRBD2 (5 bases). Trimming took 0 bases from V and 8 from J, leaving 11 bases between them. CDR3 length equals 13 residues. Germline-derived CDR1 and CDR2 are MGHRA and YSYEKL. This chain's CDR3 is CASSQDGGDKQYF. The CDR3 nucleotides are TGCGCCAGCAGCCAAGATGGAGGAGATAAGCAGTACTTC.

The chain uses TRBV6-1 and TRBJ2-7, with 9 bases identical to TRBD2. This CDR3 comprises 17 residues. V shed 4 bases, J shed 10 bases, and the junction held 20 bases outside the gene matches. Germline V gene data show CDR1 as MNHNS and CDR2 as SASEGT. DNA of the CDR3: TGTGCCAGCAGTGGAGGGGGGCCGACTAGCGGAGGGGGCGAACAGTACTTC. Translation: CASSGGGPTSGGGEQYF.

CDR3 sequence: CASSIDLTPQGDEQYF. The CDR3 nucleotides read TGTGCCAGTAGTATAGATCTAACCCCCCAAGGAGACGAGCAGTACTTC. The V call is TRBV19, the J call TRBJ2-7; the D is unclear. CDR1 is LNHDA, CDR2 SQIVND, per germline (reference sequence). V dropped 0 bases and J dropped 5 bases, with 17 bases sitting between them. This CDR3 region has 16 residues.

Note on this clone: An end of the junction differs from the germline gene, which may be a read error. Other nucleotide sequences in the sample specify the same CDR3. This sequence joins TRBV4-1 and TRBJ2-1; D possibly corresponds to TRBD2 (6 bases). CDR1 is MGHRA, CDR2 YSYEKL, per germline. This CDR3 has 13 residues. The CDR3 is CASSPGLKNEQFF. CDR3 bases: TGCGCCAGCAGCCCGGGACTTAAAAATGAGCAATTCTTC.

This clone was seen a few times. This chain uses TRBV11-2 with TRBJ1-3; D may be TRBD1 (5 bases). The germline CDR1 and CDR2 sequences are SGHAT and FQNNGV. V lost 5 bases and J 4 bases, leaving 18 bases between the germline ends. The CDR3 length is 16 residues. The CDR3 nucleotides read TGTGCCAGCAGCCTAACCGCAGGGTTTGTAGGAAACACCATATATTTT. It is translated as CASSLTAGFVGNTIYF.

This sequence joins TRBV30 and TRBJ1-1; 11 bases are a match to TRBD1. With 7 bases clipped from V and 4 bases from J, the junction kept 11 bases outside the gene matches. Germline V CDR1 and CDR2: GTSNPN, SVGIG (reference sequence). CDR3 length: 15 residues. CDR3 sequence: CALTGTGGTGTEAFF. CDR3 coding DNA: TGTGCCTTAACCGGGACAGGGGGGACAGGCACTGAAGCTTTCTTT.

This sequence joins TRBV15 and TRBJ2-7; 7 positions agree with TRBD2. The CDR3 has 14 amino acids. After removal of 5 bases from V and 2 bases from J, the junction contained 6 bases not matched to a gene. Germline-derived CDR1 and CDR2 are LNHNV and YYDKDF (reference sequence). In DNA form, the CDR3 reads TGTGCCACCAGCCCAGCGGGGACCGCCTACGAGCAGTACTTC. Protein: CATSPAGTAYEQYF.

The rearrangement links TRBV6-1 to TRBJ2-7; possibly TRBD1 for D (6 bases). Deletions cut 5 bases from V and 4 bases from J, with 15 bases between. The CDR3 length is 14 residues. From germline, CDR1 is MNHNS and CDR2 SASEGT. CDR3 coding DNA: TGTGCCAGCAGTATAGGGCAGGGGCTGTACGAGCAGTACTTC. As protein: CASSIGQGLYEQYF.

V gene TRBV5-1 combines with J gene TRBJ2-5, with D hard to call. V was pared by 1 base and J by 0 bases, with 10 bases between. Per the germline V gene, CDR1 is SGHRS and CDR2 is YFSETQ. CDR3 length equals 15 residues. The chain's CDR3 is CASSLLSGYQETQYF. As DNA, the CDR3 is TGCGCCAGCAGCTTGCTCTCCGGGTACCAAGAGACCCAGTACTTC. Full variable domain (outside the CDR3, taken from reference TRBV5-1 and TRBJ2-5): KAGVTQTPRYLIKTRGQQVTLSCSPISGHRSVSWYQQTPGQGLQFLFEYFSETQRNKGNFPGRFSGRQFSNSRSEMNVSTLELGDSALYLCASSLLSGYQETQYFGPGTRLLVL.

The chain carries TRBV9 and TRBJ2-7; 7 bases are a match to TRBD1. Unmatched junction bases numbered 7, after V lost 4 bases and J lost 0 bases. The length of the CDR3 is 15 residues. Germline V gene data show CDR1 as SGDLS and CDR2 as YYNGEE. The CDR3 nucleotides are TGTGCCAGCAGCACCTCCGGGACAGCCTCCTACGAGCAGTACTTC. This codes for CASSTSGTASYEQYF.

This clone was seen a few times. The rearrangement links TRBV4-3 to TRBJ2-7, with a tentative D call TRBD2 (5 bases). The CDR3 contains 14 residues. Trimming pared 0 bases from V and 3 bases from J, leaving 9 bases between. Per the germline V gene, CDR1 is LGHNA and CDR2 is YSLEER. The CDR3 here is CASSQESSGYEQYF. The DNA for the CDR3 is TGCGCCAGCAGCCAAGAGTCCAGCGGCTACGAGCAGTACTTC.

This chain connects TRBV7-2 to TRBJ2-7; unclear D gene. The CDR3 extends over 12 amino acids. Germline loops: CDR1 SGHTA, CDR2 FQGNSA. V was clipped by 2 bases and J by 4 bases, with 6 bases between them. The CDR3 spells CASSLIKYEQYF. CDR3 coding DNA: TGTGCCAGCAGCTTAATCAAATACGAGCAGTACTTC.

The V call is TRBV6-1, the J call TRBJ1-2; D call uncertain. The V gene lost 9 bases and the J gene lost 4 bases, with 12 bases spanning the gap. Germline-derived CDR1 and CDR2 are MNHNS and SASEGT. There are 12 residues in the CDR3. The CDR3 reads CASDTGSYGYTF. The CDR3 DNA reads as TGTGCCAGTGATACGGGTTCCTATGGCTACACCTTC.

The chain employs TRBV7-8 and TRBJ2-3; 8 bases align to TRBD2. The CDR3 covers 17 residues. Germline values: CDR1 SGHVS, CDR2 FQNEAQ. J lost 1 base, V lost 2 bases, and 8 bases had no gene match. The DNA for the CDR3 is TGTGCCAGCAGCTTATGCCTTAGCGGGGCCTGCACAGATACGCAGTATTTT. Protein: CASSLCLSGACTDTQYF.

The V and J genes are TRBV19 and TRBJ2-1, with 9 nucleotides matching TRBD2. Germline V gives CDR1 LNHDA, CDR2 SQIVND (reference sequence). This CDR3 has 19 amino acids. V gave up 0 bases and J gave up 1 base; unmatched junction bases: 10. The CDR3 sequence is CASSIDGGPSGNSYNEQFF. CDR3 in DNA: TGTGCCAGTAGTATAGATGGTGGGCCTAGCGGGAATTCCTACAATGAGCAGTTCTTC.